These 12 T cell receptor beta chains were sequenced from one sample in a study of blood T cell repertoires in COVID-19. TCRdb's table, derived via immunoSEQ multiplex PCR, lists solely in-frame clones and lacks some. The data contain 85,000 to 100,000 clones, roughly 84% of them singletons. Sequenced material: peripheral blood. The receptors here all came from an older woman in a cohort sampled during active or convalescent COVID-19.

The chain joins TRBV19 to TRBJ2-1, with unresolved D. Trimming pared 5 bases from V and 3 bases from J, leaving 8 bases between. This CDR3 comprises 13 residues. Germline V gene lookup returns CDR1 LNHDA and CDR2 SQIVND (reference sequence). The CDR3 sequence is CASSGQNYNEQFF. CDR3 nucleotide sequence: TGTGCCAGTAGTGGCCAGAACTACAATGAGCAGTTCTTC.

J is TRBJ2-1 and V is TRBV21-1; the tabulated D call, TRBD2, remains unverified against the DNA. TRBV21-1 is a listed pseudogene. The CDR3 spans 17 residues. CDR3 coding DNA: TGTGCCAGCAGCAAAGGGGATGGGACTAGCCCAAACAATGAGCAGTTCTTC. It translates to CASSKGDGTSPNNEQFF.

This clone occurred once. The rearrangement uses TRBV28 and TRBJ1-1; 11 nucleotides align to TRBD1. Trimming cost V 6 bases and J 4 bases; bases outside gene matches: 13. The CDR3 is 17 residues long. Germline assignment: CDR1 MDHEN and CDR2 SYDVKM. CDR3 coding DNA: TGTGCCAGCAGCCTGGGGAGGACAGGGGGCGCGGGCACTGAAGCTTTCTTT. Its translation: CASSLGRTGGAGTEAFF.

The chain recombines TRBV27 with TRBJ2-1; TRBD2 matches at 10 bases. CDR1 is MNHEY and CDR2 is SMNVEV in the germline V gene (reference sequence). After removal of 2 bases from V and 8 bases from J, the junction contained 6 bases not matched to a gene. The CDR3 has 15 amino acids. The CDR3 region has the DNA TGTGCCAGCAGTTTAAGGCCTAGCGGGGGCCATGAGCAGTTCTTC. This sequence encodes CASSLRPSGGHEQFF.

This chain links TRBV18 with TRBJ1-5, with unresolved D. CDR3 length: 12 amino acids. With 3 bases removed from V and 4 bases from J, the gap between germline ends came to 4 bases. Germline CDR1 and CDR2: KGHSH and LQKENI. CDR3 loop: CASSPPNQPQHF. For the CDR3, the DNA is TGTGCCAGCTCACCCCCGAATCAGCCCCAGCATTTT.

The CDR3 DNA sequence: TGTGCCAGCCGACGGCAGGACAATGAGCAGTTCTTC. Translating it yields CASRRQDNEQFF. The chain links TRBV6-6 to TRBJ2-1; D is uncertain. Germline CDR1 reads MNHNY; CDR2 reads SVGAGI (reference sequence). The CDR3 is 12 amino acids. V dropped 8 bases and J dropped 5 bases, with 10 bases sitting between them.

This chain links TRBV4-2 with TRBJ2-2, with D uncertain. The CDR3 loop spans 16 amino acids. The germline V and J ends were trimmed by 0 bases and 3 bases, with 11 bases remaining between them. CDR1 and CDR2 from the germline V gene are LGHNA and YNFKEQ. CDR3 in amino acids: CASSQDFSSYTGELFF. In DNA, the CDR3 is TGTGCCAGCAGCCAAGATTTTTCCAGTTACACCGGGGAGCTGTTTTTT.

The V and J genes are TRBV11-2 and TRBJ2-3, with D maybe TRBD1 (5 bases). V was cut by 2 bases and J by 0 bases, with 12 bases left in between. Per germline, CDR1 SGHAT and CDR2 FQNNGV. The CDR3 contains 16 residues. CDR3 residues: CASSLRWTYSTDTQYF. CDR3 DNA sequence: TGTGCCAGCAGCTTACGGTGGACATACAGCACAGATACGCAGTATTTT.

The chain employs TRBV18 and TRBJ2-3; 9 bases agree with TRBD2. The V gene end was trimmed by 3 bases and the J gene end by 3 bases; junction bases not matched to a gene: 7. In germline, CDR1 is KGHSH, CDR2 LQKENI. The CDR3 covers 16 residues. As DNA, the CDR3 is TGTGCCAGCTCACCTCGAGCGGGGGGAGAGACAGATACGCAGTATTTT. Translated, it gives CASSPRAGGETDTQYF.

The chain recombines TRBV6-2 or TRBV6-3 with TRBJ1-1, with a tentative D call TRBD1 (5 bases). Trimming shortened V by 0 bases and J by 0 bases, and 14 bases separated the two germline ends. The germline V gene has CDR1 MNHEY and CDR2 SVGEGT. This CDR3 is built from 17 residues. In nucleotides, the CDR3 is TGTGCCAGCAGTTACTCGGTTCGGCAGGGAATGAACACTGAAGCTTTCTTT. Translated, it gives CASSYSVRQGMNTEAFF.

The chain carries TRBV10-3 and TRBJ2-3; tentative D call: TRBD2 (5 bases). Looked up from germline, CDR1 is ENHRY and CDR2 is SYGVKD. The CDR3 is 14 amino acids. V gave up 6 bases and J gave up 4 bases, with 14 bases separating them. In nucleotides, the CDR3 is TGTGCCATCAGCTCCGCCGGGGAAGCAGATACGCAGTATTTT. Translating it yields CAISSAGEADTQYF.

The V call is TRBV12-3 or TRBV12-4, the J call TRBJ2-1; D not certain. CDR3 length: 12 residues. Trimming left V 5 bases short and J 8 bases short, with 10 bases between. CDR3 sequence reads: CASSLRIDEQFF. The CDR3 DNA reads TGTGCCAGCAGTCTGAGGATCGATGAGCAGTTCTTC.